The 26 T cell receptor beta chains in this list originate from one sample, sequenced in a study of T cell repertoires in ileal Crohn's disease (dated by TCRdb to about 2019). Libraries were prepared through the immunoSEQ multiplex PCR assay. What TCRdb holds here is the immuneACCESS table cut down to in-frame rearrangements. Part of the clones is not present; checked against another copy, under half of the missing clones reflect an unresolved V gene, and the others are unexplained. In this sample the table shows 13,000 to 15,000 clones, 60% to 80% of which occur a single time. Of the sample, around 18% is held by the ten largest clones. The sequenced sample consisted of ileal tissue. Receptor source: an adult with Crohn's disease.

V is TRBV30 and J is TRBJ2-3, with 8 bases lining up with TRBD1. From germline, CDR1 is GTSNPN and CDR2 SVGIG (reference sequence). The V segment lost 0 bases and the J segment 13 bases; nucleotides outside the gene matches: 6. The CDR3 is made up of 12 amino acids. The CDR3 here is CAWSVGQGYKYF. Here the CDR3 DNA reads TGTGCCTGGAGTGTCGGACAGGGATATAAGTATTTT.

A few counts support this clone. The chain recombines TRBV6-1 with TRBJ1-2, with a possible D match to TRBD1 (5 bases). Looked up from germline, CDR1 is MNHNS and CDR2 is SASEGT. The CDR3 contains 13 residues. Trimming shortened V by 6 bases and J by 4 bases, and 12 bases separated the two germline ends. This CDR3 reads CASSAGQVYGYTF. The CDR3 bases are TGTGCCAGCAGCGCGGGGCAGGTCTATGGCTACACCTTC.

V usage is TRBV2 and J usage is TRBJ1-1, with a possible D match to TRBD1 (5 bases). Germline V lookup: CDR1 SNHLY, CDR2 FYNNEI. The CDR3 covers 13 residues. The germline V and J ends were trimmed by 4 bases and 0 bases, with 6 bases remaining between them. The CDR3 region is CASSVGLNTEAFF. The CDR3 DNA is TGTGCCAGCAGTGTGGGGCTGAACACTGAAGCTTTCTTT.

The V gene is TRBV10-3, the J gene TRBJ2-1; D unclear. Germline CDR1 and CDR2: ENHRY and SYGVKD. Trimming shortened V by 6 bases and J by 5 bases, and 8 bases separated the two germline ends. The CDR3 has 12 amino acids. CDR3 DNA: TGTGCCATCAGGCGATTGGACAATGAGCAGTTCTTC. It codes for CAIRRLDNEQFF.

This clone was observed a few times. V and J are TRBV19 and TRBJ1-2; TRBD1 is a possible D gene (6 bases). Deletions cut 3 bases from V and 4 bases from J, with 9 bases between. This CDR3 region has 13 residues. CDR1 is LNHDA, CDR2 SQIVND, per germline (reference sequence). Written as DNA, the CDR3 is TGTGCCAGTAGTATGCGACAGGTCTATGGCTACACCTTC. Residues: CASSMRQVYGYTF. The full variable domain, rest sourced from reference TRBV19 and TRBJ1-2, is DGGITQSPKYLFRKEGQNVTLSCEQNLNHDAMYWYRQDPGQGLRLIYYSQIVNDFQKGDIAEGYSVSREKKESFPLTVTSAQKNPTAFYLCASSMRQVYGYTFGSGTRLTVV.

The CDR3 is CASKAGSSGANVLTF. The CDR3 bases are TGTGCCAGTAAAGCGGGGAGCTCTGGGGCCAACGTCCTGACTTTC. V gene TRBV6-6 combines with J gene TRBJ2-6; TRBD2 aligns across 7 bases. The V gene's germline CDR1 is MNHNY and CDR2 SVGAGI (reference sequence). CDR3 size: 15 residues. The V and J ends lost 9 bases and 0 bases, in that order; junction bases with no gene match: 5.

This chain connects TRBV6-6 to TRBJ2-7; perhaps TRBD1 as D (5 bases). CDR3 length: 12 residues. Trimming stripped 7 bases from V and 3 bases from J, with 10 bases between. Germline V gives CDR1 MNHNY, CDR2 SVGAGI (reference sequence). The CDR3 here is CASKAGNYEQYF. CDR3 nucleotides: TGTGCCAGCAAAGCAGGGAACTACGAGCAGTACTTC.

The genes are TRBV5-1 and TRBJ1-1; 10 positions agree with TRBD1. The germline V gene encodes CDR1 SGHRS and CDR2 YFSETQ. This CDR3 is built from 14 residues. The V gene end was trimmed by 6 bases and the J gene end by 10 bases; junction bases not matched to a gene: 12. CDR3 nucleotides: TGCGCCAGCACGGCAAGACAGGGGGCGTCAGGAGCTTTCTTT. It encodes CASTARQGASGAFF.

J is TRBJ2-4 and V is TRBV6-5; 10 positions match TRBD1. CDR1 and CDR2 (germline): MNHEY, SVGAGI. After removal of 10 bases from V and 7 bases from J, the junction contained 10 bases not matched to a gene. This CDR3 has 14 residues. CDR3 nucleotides: TGTGCCACCTCCCCCGGGACAGGGGTTAACATTCAGTACTTC. This sequence encodes CATSPGTGVNIQYF.

This chain links TRBV19 with TRBJ2-2; D perhaps matches TRBD1 (5 bases). This CDR3 region has 13 residues. The V and J ends lost 3 bases and 5 bases respectively, with 7 bases between them. The germline V gene encodes CDR1 LNHDA and CDR2 SQIVND (reference sequence). CDR3 sequence (DNA): TGTGCCAGTAGTATGGCAGGGACCGGGGAGCTGTTTTTT. It is translated as CASSMAGTGELFF.

This clone is medium-sized (0.01 to 0.1%). V and J are TRBV10-3 and TRBJ2-5; 10 bases are shared with TRBD2. Germline CDR1 is ENHRY and CDR2 is SYGVKD. The junction had 9 bases not matched to a gene; V was cut back by 0 bases and J by 5 bases. The CDR3 runs 17 residues. The CDR3 nucleotides are TGTGCCATCAGTGAGTCGAGGTCTAGCGGGAGTTTCGAGACCCAGTACTTC. Residues: CAISESRSSGSFETQYF.

V usage is TRBV9 and J usage is TRBJ2-5; weak D call: TRBD1 (5 bases). With 4 bases removed from V and 13 bases from J, the gap between germline ends came to 23 bases. The CDR3 totals 14 residues. Germline V gene lookup returns CDR1 SGDLS and CDR2 YYNGEE. The CDR3 bases are TGTGCCAGCAGCCCGAGTGGGGCCGAGGCGCGATTGTACTTC. It codes for CASSPSGAEARLYF.

The rearrangement uses TRBV11-2 and TRBJ2-5, with D possibly matching TRBD1 (6 bases). Per germline, CDR1 SGHAT and CDR2 FQNNGV. The V gene lost 5 bases and the J gene lost 4 bases, with 20 bases spanning the gap. The CDR3 extends over 16 amino acids. The CDR3 loop reads CASSPLQGTPRETQYF. CDR3 in DNA: TGTGCCAGCAGCCCCCTCCAGGGGACCCCACGAGAGACCCAGTACTTC.

The J gene is TRBJ2-7, the V gene TRBV9; 9 nucleotides align to TRBD1. The germline CDR1 and CDR2 sequences are SGDLS and YYNGEE. With V trimmed by 4 bases and J by 3 bases, 5 bases remained unmatched. This CDR3 contains 14 residues. DNA of the CDR3: TGTGCCAGCAGCTTCGGGACAGGGCACTACGAGCAGTACTTC. Amino acids: CASSFGTGHYEQYF.

The genes are TRBV5-4 and TRBJ1-1; D possibly corresponds to TRBD1 (5 bases). CDR3 length equals 12 residues. Germline loops: CDR1 SGHNT, CDR2 YYREEE (reference sequence). V gave up 0 bases and J gave up 5 bases, with 5 bases separating them. DNA for the CDR3: TGTGCCAGCAGCTTGGAGGGGACTGAAGCTTTCTTT. The encoded protein is CASSLEGTEAFF.

This clone was seen a handful of times. This sequence joins TRBV13 and TRBJ1-2; 9 nucleotides align to TRBD1. The V and J ends lost 6 bases and 1 base, in that order; junction bases with no gene match: 6. Germline V gives CDR1 PRHDT, CDR2 FYEKMQ (reference sequence). This CDR3 contains 15 residues. The CDR3, as DNA: TGTGCCAGCAGGCTACAGGGGGCGAATAACTATGGCTACACCTTC. Protein: CASRLQGANNYGYTF.

The J gene is TRBJ1-1, the V gene TRBV25-1, with TRBD1 matching 9 bases. The V gene's germline CDR1 is MGHDK and CDR2 SYGVNS. The ends lost 2 bases at V and 5 bases at J; junction bases unmatched: 3. CDR3 length: 14 amino acids. The CDR3 here is CASSEGQGRTEAFF. Here the CDR3 DNA reads TGTGCCAGCAGTGAAGGACAGGGGCGAACTGAAGCTTTCTTT.

This clone was counted a single time. The genes are TRBV4-2 and TRBJ1-3, with 9 bases lining up with TRBD1. The germline V gene has CDR1 LGHNA and CDR2 YNFKEQ. J was trimmed by 4 bases and V by 4 bases; bases with no gene match: 2. The CDR3 is 14 residues long. The CDR3 DNA follows: TGTGCCAGCAGCCCAGGGACAGGGGGAAACACCATATATTTT. Protein product: CASSPGTGGNTIYF.

This clone was counted only a few times. The chain employs TRBV2 and TRBJ2-1; 10 bases match TRBD1. J lost 8 bases, V lost 7 bases, and 8 bases had no gene match. CDR1 is SNHLY and CDR2 is FYNNEI in the germline V gene. This CDR3 region has 14 residues. CDR3 in amino acids: CASTMTGGKDEQFF. In DNA form, the CDR3 reads TGTGCCAGCACGATGACAGGGGGCAAGGATGAGCAGTTCTTC.

The chain carries TRBV5-1 and TRBJ2-2; perhaps TRBD2 as D (6 bases). CDR1 and CDR2 from the germline V gene are SGHRS and YFSETQ. V lost 5 bases to trimming and J lost 5 bases, with 13 bases between them. The CDR3 covers 14 residues. The CDR3 here is CASRHPAGTGELFF. Written as DNA, the CDR3 is TGCGCCAGCAGGCACCCGGCGGGGACCGGGGAGCTGTTTTTT.

The V call is TRBV27, the J call TRBJ2-1; maybe TRBD2 (6 bases). CDR1 and CDR2 from the germline V gene are MNHEY and SMNVEV (reference sequence). V was cut by 8 bases and J by 4 bases, with 18 bases left in between. The CDR3 has 15 amino acids. The CDR3 protein is CASGGGGGGYNEQFF. Written as DNA, the CDR3 is TGTGCCAGCGGGGGAGGTGGGGGAGGATACAATGAGCAGTTCTTC.

The V and J genes are TRBV4-2 and TRBJ2-2, with a tentative D call TRBD2 (5 bases). V shed 2 bases and J shed 5 bases, with 15 bases lying between them. The CDR3 loop spans 16 amino acids. Looked up from germline, CDR1 is LGHNA and CDR2 is YNFKEQ. The CDR3 region is CASSQSQDSRTGELFF. As DNA, the CDR3 is TGTGCCAGCAGCCAAAGTCAGGACTCTCGTACCGGGGAGCTGTTTTTT.

Only a few counts were recorded for this clone. V and J are TRBV19 and TRBJ2-1; 11 bases fit TRBD2. In germline, CDR1 is LNHDA, CDR2 SQIVND (reference sequence). The CDR3 is 17 amino acids. Trimming took 5 bases from V and 5 from J; bases not matched to a gene: 11. This CDR3 reads CASSSPSGRPPDNEQFF. CDR3 bases: TGTGCCAGTAGTTCCCCTAGCGGGAGGCCCCCCGACAATGAGCAGTTCTTC. Full variable domain (missing parts from reference TRBV19 and TRBJ2-1): DGGITQSPKYLFRKEGQNVTLSCEQNLNHDAMYWYRQDPGQGLRLIYYSQIVNDFQKGDIAEGYSVSREKKESFPLTVTSAQKNPTAFYLCASSSPSGRPPDNEQFFGPGTRLTVL.

The sample holds a few counts of this clone. The rearrangement joins TRBV19 to TRBJ2-1; 11 bases align to TRBD2. Trimming took 9 bases from V and 0 from J; bases not matched to a gene: 13. CDR3 size: 18 residues. Germline loops: CDR1 LNHDA, CDR2 SQIVND (reference sequence). The CDR3 DNA is TGTGCCAGAGAACTCCTAGCGGGGGGCGTTAGCTCCTACAATGAGCAGTTCTTC. Translated, it gives CARELLAGGVSSYNEQFF.

This rearrangement joins TRBV11-1 to TRBJ1-4; D perhaps matches TRBD1 (5 bases). Looked up from germline, CDR1 is SGHAT and CDR2 is FQDESV (reference sequence). The CDR3 contains 13 residues. The ends were cut back, 5 bases at V and 11 bases at J, with 15 bases in the middle. This CDR3 is CASSPWEDSKLFF. CDR3 in DNA: TGTGCCAGCAGCCCTTGGGAAGACAGTAAACTGTTTTTT. The whole variable domain, remainder taken from reference TRBV11-1 and TRBJ1-4, is EAEVAQSPRYKITEKSQAVAFWCDPISGHATLYWYRQILGQGPELLVQFQDESVVDDSQLPKDRFSAERLKGVDSTLKIQPAELGDSAMYLCASSPWEDSKLFFGSGTQLSVL.

This chain joins TRBV25-1 and TRBJ2-5; D gene unclear. There are 14 residues in the CDR3. V gave up 1 base and J gave up 4 bases, with 10 bases separating them. The germline gives CDR1 MGHDK, CDR2 SYGVNS. CDR3 residues: CASSESGTVETQYF. Here the CDR3 DNA reads TGTGCCAGCAGTGAATCCGGTACTGTAGAGACCCAGTACTTC.